Shown below are 25 T cell receptor beta chains from a single sample sequenced in a study of cytomegalovirus exposure and HLA in healthy donors. This PCR relied on a set of 60 Vbeta primers and 13 Jbeta primers. This table comes from immunoSEQ multiplex PCR, and its TCRdb copy is limited to in-frame clones, with some not included. This sample has some 140,000 clones, with roughly three quarters found just once. The sequencing sample was made of PBMCs. These receptors all come from a man aged 25-45 years in good health and CMV-seronegative.

This chain uses TRBV18 with TRBJ2-2, with 7 bases identical to TRBD1. Germline V gene data show CDR1 as KGHSH and CDR2 as LQKENI. The trim removed 5 bases at V and 4 bases at J, leaving 10 bases unmatched. The CDR3 sequence is 16 residues long. This CDR3 is CASSDRVSITTGELFF. The CDR3 DNA reads TGTGCCAGCTCAGACAGGGTTTCCATTACCACCGGGGAGCTGTTTTTT.

J is TRBJ2-7 and V is TRBV6-5; 8 nucleotides match TRBD1. Per the germline V gene, CDR1 is MNHEY and CDR2 is SVGAGI. Trimming at V came to 2 bases and at J to 4 bases, leaving 7 bases not matched to a gene. This CDR3 contains 15 residues. The CDR3 protein is CASSYAGGSSYEQYF. In DNA, the CDR3 is TGTGCCAGCAGTTACGCAGGGGGCTCATCATACGAGCAGTACTTC.

The rearrangement uses TRBV13 and TRBJ1-1, with unresolved D. Germline lookup yields CDR1 PRHDT and CDR2 FYEKMQ (reference sequence). This CDR3 comprises 13 residues. V lost 2 bases, J lost 0 bases, and 4 bases lay in between. As DNA, the CDR3 is TGTGCCAGCAGCTTACGGGTGAACACTGAAGCTTTCTTT. Residues: CASSLRVNTEAFF.

This clone occurred once. The gene calls are TRBV4-2 and TRBJ1-1; tentatively, D is TRBD1 (6 bases). The germline V and J ends were trimmed by 4 bases and 11 bases, with 14 bases remaining between them. The CDR3 contains 12 residues. Germline values: CDR1 LGHNA, CDR2 YNFKEQ. CDR3 loop: CASSPLGGVAFF. The CDR3 DNA sequence: TGTGCCAGCAGCCCTCTAGGGGGGGTGGCTTTCTTT.

CDR3 amino acids: CASSPPLYPAEGAFF. The CDR3 nucleotides are TGTGCCAGCTCACCACCTTTATATCCGGCGGAGGGAGCTTTCTTT. J is TRBJ1-1 and V is TRBV18; D unclear. This CDR3 region has 15 residues. Trimming left V 0 bases short and J 10 bases short, with 18 bases between. Per germline, CDR1 KGHSH and CDR2 LQKENI.

The V and J genes are TRBV10-3 and TRBJ2-1; 11 nucleotides align to TRBD2. The CDR3 has 16 residues. V lost 2 bases, J lost 4 bases, and 4 bases stayed unmatched. Germline-derived CDR1 and CDR2 are ENHRY and SYGVKD. CDR3 sequence reads: CAISEVAGGVYNEQFF. The CDR3 nucleotides are TGTGCCATCAGTGAGGTAGCGGGAGGGGTTTACAATGAGCAGTTCTTC.

The J gene is TRBJ1-2, the V gene TRBV2; unclear D gene. CDR3 length equals 13 residues. Trimming stripped 5 bases from V and 0 bases from J, with 7 bases between. The germline CDR1 and CDR2 sequences are SNHLY and FYNNEI. CDR3 sequence reads: CASSNGANYGYTF. CDR3 in DNA: TGTGCCAGCAGTAACGGGGCTAACTATGGCTACACCTTC. The complete variable domain, with remaining parts taken from reference TRBV2 and TRBJ1-2, reads EPEVTQTPSHQVTQMGQEVILRCVPISNHLYFYWYRQILGQKVEFLVSFYNNEISEKSEIFDDQFSVERPDGSNFTLKIRSTKLEDSAMYFCASSNGANYGYTFGSGTRLTVV.

V and J are TRBV7-2 and TRBJ2-7; TRBD2 is a possible D gene (7 bases). In germline, CDR1 is SGHTA, CDR2 FQGNSA. Trimming shortened V by 2 bases and J by 1 base, and 18 bases separated the two germline ends. The CDR3 spans 17 residues. CDR3 protein: CASSLRSGGSGSYEQYF. The CDR3, as DNA: TGTGCCAGCAGCTTAAGGTCGGGGGGCTCTGGGTCCTACGAGCAGTACTTC.

This chain uses TRBV28 with TRBJ2-7, with D uncertain. The germline CDR1 and CDR2 sequences are MDHEN and SYDVKM. The CDR3 runs to 11 residues. Trimming took 6 bases from V and 6 from J, leaving 9 bases between them. The CDR3: CASSPFREQYF. CDR3 DNA: TGTGCCAGCAGCCCCTTCCGCGAGCAGTACTTC.

The V and J genes are TRBV25-1 and TRBJ2-3; 9 bases are shared with TRBD2. Losses at the gene ends were 4 bases for V and 0 bases for J; bases not matched to a gene: 5. The CDR3 sequence is 16 residues long. In germline, CDR1 is MGHDK, CDR2 SYGVNS. This CDR3 reads CASSGLAGTSTDTQYF. CDR3 DNA: TGTGCCAGCAGTGGGCTAGCGGGGACTAGCACAGATACGCAGTATTTT.

The V gene is TRBV15, the J gene TRBJ2-7; no reliable D call. The ends were cut back, 0 bases at V and 2 bases at J, with 5 bases in the middle. Germline CDR1 is LNHNV and CDR2 is YYDKDF (reference sequence). The CDR3 has 13 amino acids. CDR3 in amino acids: CATSREAAYEQYF. The CDR3 coding sequence is TGTGCCACCAGCAGAGAGGCCGCCTACGAGCAGTACTTC.

This clone was seen a few times. This chain joins TRBV5-1 and TRBJ2-1, with TRBD1 matching 7 bases. Germline trimming cut 5 bases from V and 5 bases from J; bases unmatched to any gene: 13. This CDR3 is 16 amino acids long. Germline V CDR1 and CDR2: SGHRS, YFSETQ. In nucleotides, the CDR3 is TGCGCCAGCAGTCAACCTCCGGGACAGAACAACAATGAGCAGTTCTTC. As protein: CASSQPPGQNNNEQFF.

Concerning this clone: Other nucleotide sequences in the sample specify the same CDR3. The rearrangement links TRBV6-4 to TRBJ2-3; a weak D match, TRBD2 (6 bases). The CDR3 contains 13 residues. Germline V gene sequence: CDR1 MRHNA, CDR2 SNTAGT. Trimming removed 3 bases at V and 3 bases at J, with 7 bases between. For the CDR3, the DNA is TGTGCCAGCAGTGAACGGGAGACAGATACGCAGTATTTT. It translates to CASSERETDTQYF.

The chain is built from TRBV19 and TRBJ2-1, with a tentative D call TRBD2 (5 bases). Trimming left V 5 bases short and J 2 bases short, with 7 bases between. The CDR3 has 13 amino acids. The germline CDR1 and CDR2 sequences are LNHDA and SQIVND (reference sequence). CDR3 sequence: CASSWRTYNEQFF. The DNA for the CDR3 is TGTGCCAGTAGTTGGAGGACCTACAATGAGCAGTTCTTC.

The rearrangement uses TRBV7-2 and TRBJ1-4; no firm D call. The ends were cut back, 5 bases at V and 0 bases at J, with 16 bases in the middle. CDR3 size: 17 residues. In germline, CDR1 is SGHTA, CDR2 FQGNSA. The CDR3 DNA reads as TGTGCCAGCAGCCGCCCGGGAGTGTCTGCAACTAATGAAAAACTGTTTTTT. Translation gives CASSRPGVSATNEKLFF.

With respect to this clone: This CDR3 is also generated by other DNA sequences in the sample. The CDR3 sequence: CASSVLAGTYEQYF. In nucleotides, the CDR3 is TGTGCCAGCAGTGTACTAGCGGGAACGTACGAGCAGTACTTC. The V gene is TRBV2, the J gene TRBJ2-7; 10 nucleotides align to TRBD2. The CDR3 consists of 14 residues. Germline V gives CDR1 SNHLY, CDR2 FYNNEI. V shed 4 bases, J shed 4 bases, and the junction held 4 bases outside the gene matches.

The gene calls are TRBV2 and TRBJ1-1, with 9 bases identical to TRBD1. The CDR3 has 13 residues. Unmatched junction bases numbered 4, after V lost 8 bases and J lost 3 bases. Germline V CDR1 and CDR2: SNHLY, FYNNEI. This CDR3 reads CASGRQGDTEAFF. Here the CDR3 DNA reads TGTGCCAGCGGAAGACAGGGGGACACTGAAGCTTTCTTT. Filled out from reference TRBV2 and TRBJ1-1, the complete variable domain reads EPEVTQTPSHQVTQMGQEVILRCVPISNHLYFYWYRQILGQKVEFLVSFYNNEISEKSEIFDDQFSVERPDGSNFTLKIRSTKLEDSAMYFCASGRQGDTEAFFGQGTRLTVV.

The V and J genes are TRBV5-1 and TRBJ2-7; the D gene is possibly TRBD1 (5 bases). This CDR3 is built from 12 residues. The V gene lost 2 bases and the J gene lost 6 bases, with 9 bases spanning the gap. Germline V gene lookup returns CDR1 SGHRS and CDR2 YFSETQ. The CDR3 sequence: CASSFTGLEQYF. The CDR3 region has the DNA TGCGCCAGCAGCTTCACAGGTCTCGAGCAGTACTTC. The entire variable domain, with the rest obtained from reference TRBV5-1 and TRBJ2-7, is as follows: KAGVTQTPRYLIKTRGQQVTLSCSPISGHRSVSWYQQTPGQGLQFLFEYFSETQRNKGNFPGRFSGRQFSNSRSEMNVSTLELGDSALYLCASSFTGLEQYFGPGTRLTVT.

The J gene is TRBJ1-1, the V gene TRBV12-5; unclear D gene. This CDR3 is built from 12 residues. The germline CDR1 and CDR2 sequences are LGHNT and FRNRAP. Trimming took 1 base from V and 6 from J, leaving 6 bases between them. The CDR3 region has the DNA TGTGCTAGTGGTTTGGACAGATCTGAAGCTTTCTTT. The encoded protein is CASGLDRSEAFF.

V is TRBV7-9 and J is TRBJ2-7; D unresolved. The V end was cut by 3 bases, the J end by 4 bases, with 19 bases between. CDR1 and CDR2 (germline): SEHNR, FQNEAQ (reference sequence). The CDR3 sequence is 16 residues long. The CDR3 coding sequence is TGTGCCAGCAGCTTGTTACCCCGAGAGCCCTCGTACGAGCAGTACTTC. Protein sequence: CASSLLPREPSYEQYF.

The CDR3 is CASSYDRENTEAFF. The DNA of the CDR3 is TGTGCCAGCAGTTACGACAGGGAGAACACTGAAGCTTTCTTT. The chain couples TRBV6-5 to TRBJ1-1, with TRBD1 identical over 7 bases. Germline V gives CDR1 MNHEY, CDR2 SVGAGI. V lost 2 bases, J lost 1 base, and 1 base stayed unmatched. The CDR3 is made up of 14 amino acids.

The V and J genes are TRBV11-3 and TRBJ2-1; 7 positions match TRBD2. The CDR3 contains 13 residues. J lost 8 bases, V lost 9 bases, and 10 bases had no gene match. CDR1 SGHNT and CDR2 YENEEA come from the germline V gene. The CDR3 reads CASKGLSNHEQFF. The CDR3 DNA follows: TGTGCCAGTAAGGGACTAAGCAACCATGAGCAGTTCTTC.

The chain has TRBV28 and TRBJ1-3; D call uncertain. The germline V gene has CDR1 MDHEN and CDR2 SYDVKM. Trimming shortened V by 6 bases and J by 2 bases, and 8 bases separated the two germline ends. The CDR3 length is 13 residues. Here the CDR3 reads CASSPSPGNTIYF. CDR3 nucleotide sequence: TGTGCCAGCAGCCCCTCCCCTGGAAACACCATATATTTT. Full variable domain (remainder filled in from reference TRBV28 and TRBJ1-3): DVKVTQSSRYLVKRTGEKVFLECVQDMDHENMFWYRQDPGLGLRLIYFSYDVKMKEKGDIPEGYSVSREKKERFSLILESASTNQTSMYLCASSPSPGNTIYFGEGSWLTVV.

This chain joins TRBV2 and TRBJ2-2, with D possibly being TRBD2 (6 bases). The CDR3 consists of 15 residues. Germline V gives CDR1 SNHLY, CDR2 FYNNEI. Trimming removed 1 base at V and 2 bases at J, with 8 bases between. CDR3 sequence: CASSEDGLNTGELFF. Here the CDR3 DNA reads TGTGCCAGCAGTGAAGATGGACTAAACACCGGGGAGCTGTTTTTT.

The J gene is TRBJ2-1, the V gene TRBV7-9; D is perhaps TRBD1 (5 bases). Trimming left V 9 bases short and J 7 bases short, with 13 bases between. The germline V gene has CDR1 SEHNR and CDR2 FQNEAQ (reference sequence). The CDR3 has 12 amino acids. Here the CDR3 DNA reads TGTGCCAGTAGAGAACAGGAGAATGAGCAGTTCTTC. This codes for CASREQENEQFF. The whole variable domain, filled in from reference TRBV7-9 and TRBJ2-1, reads DTGVSQNPRHKITKRGQNVTFRCDPISEHNRLYWYRQTLGQGPEFLTYFQNEAQLEKSRLLSDRFSAERPKGSFSTLEIQRTEQGDSAMYLCASREQENEQFFGPGTRLTVL.